Below are 26 T cell receptor beta chains sequenced from a single sample in a study of beta chain features in type 1 diabetes. Since all of the isolated RNA was reverse transcribed, expressed TCRB transcripts were what got sequenced. Data came from immunoSEQ multiplex PCR; TCRdb stores just in-frame clones and leaves some out. The data contain tens of thousands of clones, roughly 70% of them singletons. Whole-study results and caveats: Across all four CD4+ subsets, people with type 1 diabetes showed modestly shorter TCRB CDR3s.

These TCRs' antigens remain unknown. The source material was Tregs from blood. All receptors come from a woman aged 18-35 years with type 1 diabetes.

V and J are TRBV28 and TRBJ2-7; D gene unclear. There are 11 residues in the CDR3. Germline lookup yields CDR1 MDHEN and CDR2 SYDVKM. V was pared by 6 bases and J by 3 bases, with 6 bases between. CDR3 region: CASSHNYEQYF. CDR3 coding DNA: TGTGCCAGCAGCCACAACTACGAGCAGTACTTC.

Concerning this clone: At one boundary the junction diverges from the germline segment, which might be a read error. The chain's CDR3 is CASSQGSFTDTQYF. The CDR3 bases are TGTGCTAGCAGCCAAGGGAGTTTCACAGATACGCAGTATTTT. The chain carries TRBV7-7 and TRBJ2-3, with D possibly being TRBD2 (5 bases). From germline, CDR1 is SSHAT and CDR2 FNYEAQ (reference sequence). The CDR3 runs to 14 residues.

The chain has TRBV7-2 and TRBJ1-1; the match to TRBD1 covers 7 bases. V was clipped by 5 bases and J by 0 bases; unmatched bases: 3. This CDR3 contains 14 residues. The germline gives CDR1 SGHTA, CDR2 FQGNSA. The CDR3 sequence: CASSVTGLNTEAFF. The CDR3 DNA reads TGTGCCAGCAGCGTGACAGGGCTGAACACTGAAGCTTTCTTT.

The chain has TRBV11-3 and TRBJ2-1; TRBD2 matches 8 bases. Germline V CDR1 and CDR2: SGHNT, YENEEA. Trimming cost V 0 bases and J 12 bases; bases outside gene matches: 10. The CDR3 runs 15 residues. The DNA for the CDR3 is TGTGCCAGCAGCTTAGATGGGACCGGGGGGGCTGGGCAGTTCTTC. Its protein is CASSLDGTGGAGQFF.

This sequence joins TRBV5-1 and TRBJ2-1, with D unresolved. Germline V gene lookup returns CDR1 SGHRS and CDR2 YFSETQ. The V end lost 3 bases, the J end lost 0 bases, and 10 bases lay between the germline ends. The CDR3 length is 15 residues. The CDR3 nucleotides read TGCGCCAGCAGCTCTACTCCGAGCTCCTACAATGAGCAGTTCTTC. This translates into CASSSTPSSYNEQFF. The full variable domain, with the rest looked up from reference TRBV5-1 and TRBJ2-1, is KAGVTQTPRYLIKTRGQQVTLSCSPISGHRSVSWYQQTPGQGLQFLFEYFSETQRNKGNFPGRFSGRQFSNSRSEMNVSTLELGDSALYLCASSSTPSSYNEQFFGPGTRLTVL.

The chain combines TRBV28 with TRBJ2-1, with 7 positions matching TRBD2. Unmatched junction bases numbered 6, after V lost 4 bases and J lost 12 bases. The germline gives CDR1 MDHEN, CDR2 SYDVKM. The CDR3 extends over 12 amino acids. CDR3: CASSSPQRGQFF. In nucleotides, the CDR3 is TGTGCCAGCAGTTCGCCACAGCGGGGGCAGTTCTTC.

V and J are TRBV19 and TRBJ2-7; D is perhaps TRBD1 (6 bases). CDR3 length equals 13 residues. From germline, CDR1 is LNHDA and CDR2 SQIVND (reference sequence). Trimming stripped 6 bases from V and 4 bases from J, with 13 bases between. In DNA, the CDR3 is TGTGCCAGTAGAAGATCACAGGGTTACGAGCAGTACTTC. It translates to CASRRSQGYEQYF.

The chain uses TRBV7-9 and TRBJ1-1; D ambiguous. There are 13 residues in the CDR3. V lost 9 bases to trimming and J lost 1 base, with 12 bases between them. The V gene's germline CDR1 is SEHNR and CDR2 FQNEAQ (reference sequence). CDR3 DNA sequence: TGTGCCAGTTATCTGAGTGGGAACACTGAAGCTTTCTTT. Translated, it gives CASYLSGNTEAFF.

This clone appeared a few times. This chain uses TRBV7-9 with TRBJ1-2, with 9 nucleotides matching TRBD1. This CDR3 is 14 amino acids long. Germline trimming cut 5 bases from V and 8 bases from J; bases unmatched to any gene: 9. Per the germline V gene, CDR1 is SEHNR and CDR2 is FQNEAQ (reference sequence). As DNA, the CDR3 is TGTGCCAGCAGCCCTAACCAAGACAGGGGGGGCTACACCTTC. Protein: CASSPNQDRGGYTF.

The J gene is TRBJ1-1, the V gene TRBV18, with a weak D call TRBD1 (5 bases). CDR1 is KGHSH, CDR2 LQKENI, per germline. Trimming pared 5 bases from V and 0 bases from J, leaving 22 bases between. The length of the CDR3 is 18 residues. This CDR3 reads CASSSIEQAKLMNTEAFF. DNA for the CDR3: TGTGCCAGCTCATCTATAGAACAGGCTAAGTTAATGAACACTGAAGCTTTCTTT.

The chain employs TRBV7-2 and TRBJ1-2; tentative D call: TRBD1 (5 bases). The V end lost 1 base, the J end lost 3 bases, and 12 bases lay between the germline ends. Germline V gives CDR1 SGHTA, CDR2 FQGNSA. This CDR3 spans 15 amino acids. The CDR3 DNA sequence: TGTGCCAGCAGCTTAGAACCAGGGCGCTACTATGGCTACACCTTC. It translates to CASSLEPGRYYGYTF.

The rearrangement joins TRBV5-1 to TRBJ2-7; TRBD2 is a possible D gene (6 bases). Germline CDR1 and CDR2: SGHRS and YFSETQ. CDR3 length equals 16 residues. The V and J ends lost 5 bases and 5 bases respectively, with 23 bases between them. DNA for the CDR3: TGCGCCAGCAGACGTGGAGGGGTCGAGGGGAACCACGAGCAGTACTTC. Its protein product is CASRRGGVEGNHEQYF.

This clone has just a few counts. The chain carries TRBV9 and TRBJ1-2, with D unclear. The CDR3 spans 13 residues. Trimming pared 0 bases from V and 4 bases from J, leaving 7 bases between. Germline CDR1 is SGDLS and CDR2 is YYNGEE. CDR3 DNA sequence: TGTGCCAGCAGCGTAGCCATGAGCTATGGCTACACCTTC. It yields the protein CASSVAMSYGYTF. Combining the CDR3 with reference TRBV9 and TRBJ1-2 gives the whole variable domain DSGVTQTPKHLITATGQRVTLRCSPRSGDLSVYWYQQSLDQGLQFLIQYYNGEERAKGNILERFSAQQFPDLHSELNLSSLELGDSALYFCASSVAMSYGYTFGSGTRLTVV.

This clone was seen once. The CDR3 nucleotides read TGTGCCAGCACGCTAGCGGGGTCTTACGAGCAGTACTTC. Translation: CASTLAGSYEQYF. The J gene is TRBJ2-7, the V gene TRBV10-3; 9 nucleotides line up with TRBD2. The germline gives CDR1 ENHRY, CDR2 SYGVKD. The V gene end was trimmed by 10 bases and the J gene end by 4 bases; junction bases not matched to a gene: 8. The CDR3 is 13 residues long.

The chain links TRBV2 to TRBJ2-5, with 12 bases identical to TRBD1. Germline-derived CDR1 and CDR2 are SNHLY and FYNNEI. V dropped 6 bases and J dropped 4; count of bases not matched to a gene: 3. This CDR3 region has 14 residues. The CDR3: CASSGDRGRETQYF. CDR3 nucleotides: TGTGCCAGCAGCGGGGACAGGGGGCGAGAGACCCAGTACTTC.

This clone was counted between two and nine times. V is TRBV6-1 and J is TRBJ1-5; no clear D. Germline V lookup: CDR1 MNHNS, CDR2 SASEGT. The germline V and J ends were trimmed by 3 bases and 4 bases, with 13 bases remaining between them. This CDR3 comprises 15 residues. The CDR3 reads CASSEMQNVNQPQHF. The CDR3 bases are TGTGCCAGCAGTGAGATGCAGAACGTGAATCAGCCCCAGCATTTT.

This clone has more than one count but fewer than ten. This sequence joins TRBV29-1 and TRBJ2-1; a weak D match, TRBD2 (6 bases). Deletions cut 4 bases from V and 4 bases from J, with 8 bases between. Germline loops: CDR1 SQVTM, CDR2 ANQGSEA. The length of the CDR3 is 12 residues. The CDR3 sequence is CSVGGAYNEQFF. The CDR3 DNA reads as TGCAGCGTTGGCGGGGCTTACAATGAGCAGTTCTTC.

The chain links TRBV6-1 to TRBJ2-7; D possibly corresponds to TRBD1 (6 bases). The V gene lost 6 bases and the J gene lost 4 bases, with 16 bases spanning the gap. CDR3 length equals 14 residues. The germline CDR1 and CDR2 sequences are MNHNS and SASEGT. The CDR3 reads CASRAPGTRYEQYF. The DNA for the CDR3 is TGTGCCAGCAGGGCGCCCGGGACAAGATACGAGCAGTACTTC.

The chain couples TRBV7-2 to TRBJ2-1, with D tentatively TRBD2 (6 bases). This CDR3 comprises 12 residues. Germline values: CDR1 SGHTA, CDR2 FQGNSA. Trimming took off 0 bases at V and 10 bases at J, with 7 bases between the two ends. The CDR3 coding sequence is TGTGCCAGCAGCTTAGCGGGGAGGGAGCAGTTCTTC. Translation: CASSLAGREQFF. The whole variable domain, remainder taken from reference TRBV7-2 and TRBJ2-1, is GAGVSQSPSNKVTEKGKDVELRCDPISGHTALYWYRQSLGQGLEFLIYFQGNSAPDKSGLPSDRFSAERTGGSVSTLTIQRTQQEDSAVYLCASSLAGREQFFGPGTRLTVL.

The chain recombines TRBV23-1 with TRBJ1-4; tentative D call: TRBD1 (6 bases). TRBV23-1 is known as an ORF, though its function is uncertain. This CDR3 comprises 15 residues. Trimming pared 2 bases from V and 5 bases from J, leaving 12 bases between. CDR3: CASSQIRGENEKLFF. The CDR3 region has the DNA TGCGCCAGCAGTCAAATCAGGGGAGAGAATGAAAAACTGTTTTTT.

The sample holds a few counts of this clone. The V gene is TRBV6-5, the J gene TRBJ2-2, with TRBD2 matching over 8 bases. This CDR3 region has 15 residues. Trimming at V came to 5 bases and at J to 7 bases, leaving 9 bases not matched to a gene. CDR1 and CDR2 from the germline V gene are MNHEY and SVGAGI. The CDR3 coding sequence is TGTGCCAGCAGTCCGGGACTAGTGAGGAGCGGGGAGCTGTTTTTT. It encodes CASSPGLVRSGELFF.

The V and J genes are TRBV6-6 and TRBJ2-7; D perhaps matches TRBD1 (6 bases). V lost 0 bases, J lost 4 bases, and 13 bases lay in between. This CDR3 region has 15 residues. Per germline, CDR1 MNHNY and CDR2 SVGAGI (reference sequence). This CDR3 reads CASSYSPTRGYEQYF. The DNA of the CDR3 is TGTGCCAGCAGTTACTCACCGACGAGGGGGTACGAGCAGTACTTC.

The chain employs TRBV11-2 and TRBJ1-2; D is ambiguous. The CDR3 sequence is 14 residues long. V lost 5 bases, J lost 1 base, and 11 bases lay in between. From germline, CDR1 is SGHAT and CDR2 FQNNGV. CDR3 DNA sequence: TGTGCCAGCAGCCATATGACACGTAACTATGGCTACACCTTC. As protein: CASSHMTRNYGYTF.

The chain has TRBV15 and TRBJ2-2; D remains unclear. This CDR3 is 13 amino acids long. Germline V lookup: CDR1 LNHNV, CDR2 YYDKDF (reference sequence). Deletions cut 5 bases from V and 6 bases from J, with 10 bases between. CDR3 loop: CATSRPLSGELFF. The CDR3 DNA sequence: TGTGCCACCAGCCGCCCGCTATCCGGGGAGCTGTTTTTT. The complete variable domain, with remaining parts taken from reference TRBV15 and TRBJ2-2, reads DAMVIQNPRYQVTQFGKPVTLSCSQTLNHNVMYWYQQKSSQAPKLLFHYYDKDFNNEADTPDNFQSRRPNTSFCFLDIRSPGLGDTAMYLCATSRPLSGELFFGEGSRLTVL.

This chain uses TRBV5-1 with TRBJ2-7, with 8 nucleotides matching TRBD1. CDR1 is SGHRS and CDR2 is YFSETQ in the germline V gene. V shed 4 bases and J 5 bases; nucleotides not matched to a gene: 14. The CDR3 loop spans 16 amino acids. CDR3 region: CASSLGTGPTTDEQYF. DNA for the CDR3: TGCGCCAGCAGCCTAGGGACAGGTCCCACGACCGACGAGCAGTACTTC.

The gene calls are TRBV6-4 and TRBJ2-7; no firm D call. Trimming cost V 5 bases and J 3 bases, with 23 bases left between them. Germline V lookup: CDR1 MRHNA, CDR2 SNTAGT. This CDR3 spans 17 amino acids. CDR3 nucleotides: TGTGCCAGCAGTATCAACTTACGGCAGGCGCCCGACTACGAGCAGTACTTC. Its protein product is CASSINLRQAPDYEQYF.